A selection of T cell receptor beta chains follows, all from one sample in a study of shared clonotypes between healthy human individuals. Profiling relied on immunoSEQ multiplex PCR, and the TCRdb table lists in-frame clones only, not all of them. The table records 300,000 to 400,000 clones, around 67% of them present only once. Source material: memory CD4+ T cells sorted from blood. Receptor source: a man aged 30 to 45 in good health. Both conserved end residues are part of each CDR3. The D gene is left open where the match is weak. Some rows mark clone size as missing; the rest say once, few, many or name a class of expanded clone.

V: TRBV11-3; J: TRBJ2-1; size: once; D: NA; DNA: TGTGCCAGCAGCGCGGACGGATTAGACAATGAGCAGTTCTTC; CDR3: CASSADGLDNEQFF
V: TRBV6-1; J: TRBJ2-4; size: NA; D: NA; DNA: TGTGCCAGCAGTGAAGAAGAAAGGAGATTATTGCCGGGCAAAAACATTCAGTACTTC; CDR3: CASSEEERRLLPGKNIQYF
V: TRBV7-2; J: TRBJ2-7; size: NA; D: TRBD1; DNA: TGTGCCAGCAGCTCAAGGGACAGACTCTACGAGCAGTACTTC; CDR3: CASSSRDRLYEQYF
V: TRBV28; J: TRBJ1-5; size: few; D: NA; DNA: TGTGCCAGCATGGAGGGAAATCAGCCCCAGCATTTT; CDR3: CASMEGNQPQHF
V: TRBV10-3; J: TRBJ2-1; size: NA; D: TRBD2; DNA: TGTGCCACCGAGTATGCGGGGGGGGCTTTACTAGGCAGAGAGCAGTTCTTC; CDR3: CATEYAGGALLGREQFF
V: TRBV7-2; J: TRBJ2-3; size: many; D: TRBD2; DNA: TGTGCCAGCAGCACCCGCGCGGGAGCCCTCACAGATACGCAGTATTTT; CDR3: CASSTRAGALTDTQYF
V: TRBV7-6; J: TRBJ2-1; size: NA; D: NA; DNA: TGTGCCAGCAGCTTATCATCTCTAAAGGGCCCTAGCTCCTACAATGAGCAGTTCTTC; CDR3: CASSLSSLKGPSSYNEQFF
V: TRBV11-2; J: TRBJ1-3; size: NA; D: NA; DNA: TGTGCCAGCAGCTTATTAGGCTCTGGAAACACCATATATTTT; CDR3: CASSLLGSGNTIYF
V: TRBV2; J: TRBJ2-5; size: NA; D: NA; DNA: TGTGCCAGCAGTCCTTTTGGCGAGACCCAGTACTTC; CDR3: CASSPFGETQYF
V: TRBV21-1; J: TRBJ2-7; size: once; D: NA; DNA: TGTGCCAGCAGCCCCCCCGGCCCCCACATAGGGGACCTATCCTACGAGCAGTACTTC; CDR3: CASSPPGPHIGDLSYEQYF
V: TRBV18; J: TRBJ1-4; size: NA; D: NA; DNA: TGTGCCAGCTCACCCCCGGGGGTTGATGAAAAACTGTTTTTT; CDR3: CASSPPGVDEKLFF
V: TRBV5-1; J: TRBJ2-1; size: NA; D: TRBD2; DNA: TGCGCCAGCAGCTTGGGGGGACTAGCGGAATACAATGAGCAGTTCTTC; CDR3: CASSLGGLAEYNEQFF
V: TRBV11-2; J: TRBJ2-7; size: NA; D: NA; DNA: TGTGCCAGCAGTAGGGTTTTTGTCTACGAGCAGTACTTC; CDR3: CASSRVFVYEQYF
V: TRBV2; J: TRBJ2-7; size: NA; D: TRBD2; DNA: TGTGCCAGCAGACTACTAGCGGAGGCCTACGAGCAGTACTTC; CDR3: CASRLLAEAYEQYF
V: TRBV4-1; J: TRBJ2-1; size: NA; D: TRBD2; DNA: TGCGCCAGCAGCGACCGGGAGGGGCAGTTCTTC; CDR3: CASSDREGQFF
V: TRBV19; J: TRBJ2-5; size: few; D: NA; DNA: TGTGCCAGTAGTATAGTCCAAGACACCCAAGAGACCCAGTACTTC; CDR3: CASSIVQDTQETQYF
V: TRBV9; J: TRBJ2-7; size: NA; D: TRBD2; DNA: TGTGCCAGCAGCCCTGGCGCGGGAGGGCCCCTCGAGCAGTACTTC; CDR3: CASSPGAGGPLEQYF
V: TRBV15; J: TRBJ2-3; size: NA; D: TRBD1; DNA: TGTGCCACCAGCAGAGATACAGGGGCAGATACGCAGTATTTT; CDR3: CATSRDTGADTQYF
V: TRBV5-4; J: TRBJ2-2; size: NA; D: TRBD1; DNA: TGTGCCAGCAGCGACGACAGGGAAGCCACCGGGGAGCTGTTTTTT; CDR3: CASSDDREATGELFF
V: TRBV28; J: TRBJ1-1; size: NA; D: NA; DNA: TGTGCCAGCCCATCGGTCAAACAGGGAGTTTACACTGAAGCTTTCTTT; CDR3: CASPSVKQGVYTEAFF
V: TRBV11-2; J: TRBJ1-2; size: NA; D: TRBD1; DNA: TGTGCCAGCAGCTCCATAACTAGGGGGCGCAAGGATAGCTATGGCTACACCTTC; CDR3: CASSSITRGRKDSYGYTF
V: TRBV7-3; J: TRBJ2-7; size: NA; D: NA; DNA: TGTGCCAGCAGCTTATTGACAGGTGGAGAGCAGTACTTC; CDR3: CASSLLTGGEQYF
V: TRBV4-2; J: TRBJ2-5; size: NA; D: NA; DNA: TGTGCCAGCAGCCTTAAGGGGTCAGAGACCCAGTACTTC; CDR3: CASSLKGSETQYF